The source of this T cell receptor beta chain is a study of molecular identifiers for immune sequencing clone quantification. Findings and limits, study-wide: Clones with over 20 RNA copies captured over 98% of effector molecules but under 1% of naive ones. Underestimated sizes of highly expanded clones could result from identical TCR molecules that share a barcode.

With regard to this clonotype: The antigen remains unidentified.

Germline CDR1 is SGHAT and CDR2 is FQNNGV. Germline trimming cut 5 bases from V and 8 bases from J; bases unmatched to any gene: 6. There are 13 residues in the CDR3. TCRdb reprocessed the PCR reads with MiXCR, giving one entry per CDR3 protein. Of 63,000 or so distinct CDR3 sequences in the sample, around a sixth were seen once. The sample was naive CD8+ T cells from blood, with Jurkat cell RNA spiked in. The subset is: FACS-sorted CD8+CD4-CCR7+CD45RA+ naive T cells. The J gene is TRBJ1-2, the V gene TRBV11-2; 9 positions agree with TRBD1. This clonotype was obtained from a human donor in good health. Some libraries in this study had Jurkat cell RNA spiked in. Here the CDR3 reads CASSGTGPRGYTF. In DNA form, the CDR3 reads TGTGCCAGCAGCGGGACAGGGCCCCGGGGCTACACCTTC. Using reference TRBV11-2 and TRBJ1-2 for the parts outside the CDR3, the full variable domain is EAGVAQSPRYKIIEKRQSVAFWCNPISGHATLYWYQQILGQGPKLLIQFQNNGVVDDSQLPKDRFSAERLKGVDSTLKIQPAKLEDSAVYLCASSGTGPRGYTFGSGTRLTVV.